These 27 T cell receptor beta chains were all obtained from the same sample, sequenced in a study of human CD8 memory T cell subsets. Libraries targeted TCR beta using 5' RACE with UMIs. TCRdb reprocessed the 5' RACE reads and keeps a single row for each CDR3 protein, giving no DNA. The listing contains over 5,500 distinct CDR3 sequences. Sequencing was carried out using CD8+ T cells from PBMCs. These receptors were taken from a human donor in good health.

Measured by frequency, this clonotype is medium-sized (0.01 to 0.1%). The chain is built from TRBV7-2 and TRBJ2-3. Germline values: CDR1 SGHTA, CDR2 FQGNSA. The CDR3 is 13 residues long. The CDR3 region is CASSLVSTDTQYF.

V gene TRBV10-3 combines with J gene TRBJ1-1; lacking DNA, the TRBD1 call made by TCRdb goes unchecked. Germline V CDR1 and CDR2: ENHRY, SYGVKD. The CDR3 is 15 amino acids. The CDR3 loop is CAISDSDRRNTEAFF.

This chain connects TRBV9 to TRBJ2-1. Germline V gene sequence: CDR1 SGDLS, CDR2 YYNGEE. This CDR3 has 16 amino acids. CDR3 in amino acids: CASSVGDEVSYNEQFF.

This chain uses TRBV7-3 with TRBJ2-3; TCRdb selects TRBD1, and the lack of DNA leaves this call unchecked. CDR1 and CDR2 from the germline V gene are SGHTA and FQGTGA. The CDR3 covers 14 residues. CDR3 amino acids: CASSSGTGTDTQYF.

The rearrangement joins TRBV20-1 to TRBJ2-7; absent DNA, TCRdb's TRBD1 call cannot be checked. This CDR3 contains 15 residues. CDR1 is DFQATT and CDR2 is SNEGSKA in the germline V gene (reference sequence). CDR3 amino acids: CSATAGPPSGYEQYF.

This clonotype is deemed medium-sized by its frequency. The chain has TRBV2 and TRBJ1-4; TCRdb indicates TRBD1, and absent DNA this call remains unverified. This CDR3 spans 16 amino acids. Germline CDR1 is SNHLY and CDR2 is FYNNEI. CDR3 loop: CASSEDRPATNEKLFF.

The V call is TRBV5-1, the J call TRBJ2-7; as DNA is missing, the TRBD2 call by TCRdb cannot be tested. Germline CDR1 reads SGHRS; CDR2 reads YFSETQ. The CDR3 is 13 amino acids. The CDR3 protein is CASSSRQAYEQYF.

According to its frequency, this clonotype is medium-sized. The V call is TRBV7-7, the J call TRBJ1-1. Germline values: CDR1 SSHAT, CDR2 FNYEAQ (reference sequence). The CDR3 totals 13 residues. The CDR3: CASSLERSTEAFF.

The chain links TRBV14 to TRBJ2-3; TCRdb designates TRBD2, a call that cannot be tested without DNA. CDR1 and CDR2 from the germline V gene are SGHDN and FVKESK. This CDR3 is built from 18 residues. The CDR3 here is CASSQDTLLHGGTDTQYF.

CDR3: CSARNPWDTYGYTF. V and J are TRBV20-1 and TRBJ1-2; TCRdb designates TRBD1, a call that cannot be tested without DNA. There are 14 residues in the CDR3. Germline V gene sequence: CDR1 DFQATT, CDR2 SNEGSKA (reference sequence).

The CDR3 spells CAISEGEDHYGYTF. The chain combines TRBV10-3 with TRBJ1-2. The CDR3 covers 14 residues. The V gene's germline CDR1 is ENHRY and CDR2 SYGVKD.

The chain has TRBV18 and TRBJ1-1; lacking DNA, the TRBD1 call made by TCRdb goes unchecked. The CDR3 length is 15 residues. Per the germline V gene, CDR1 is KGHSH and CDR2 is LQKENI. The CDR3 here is CASSPPGTSDGEAFF. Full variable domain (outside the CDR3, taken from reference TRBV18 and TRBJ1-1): NAGVMQNPRHLVRRRGQEARLRCSPMKGHSHVYWYRQLPEEGLKFMVYLQKENIIDESGMPKERFSAEFPKEGPSILRIQQVVRGDSAAYFCASSPPGTSDGEAFFGQGTRLTVV.

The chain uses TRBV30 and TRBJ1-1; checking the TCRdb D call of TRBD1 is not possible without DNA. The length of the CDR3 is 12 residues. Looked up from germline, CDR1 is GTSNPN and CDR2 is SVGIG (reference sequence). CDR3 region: CAWRPRETEAFF.

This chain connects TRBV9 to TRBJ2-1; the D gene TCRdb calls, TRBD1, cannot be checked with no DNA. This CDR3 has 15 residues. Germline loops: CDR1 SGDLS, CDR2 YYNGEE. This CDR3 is CASSATVGLGNEQFF.

This CDR3 reads CASIGTSGRADGELFF. The chain combines TRBV28 with TRBJ2-2; TCRdb designates TRBD2, a call that cannot be tested without DNA. Germline-derived CDR1 and CDR2 are MDHEN and SYDVKM. The CDR3 sequence is 16 residues long.

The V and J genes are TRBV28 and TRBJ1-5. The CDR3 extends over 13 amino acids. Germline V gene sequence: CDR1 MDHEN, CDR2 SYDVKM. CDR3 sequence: CASSPILGQPQHF.

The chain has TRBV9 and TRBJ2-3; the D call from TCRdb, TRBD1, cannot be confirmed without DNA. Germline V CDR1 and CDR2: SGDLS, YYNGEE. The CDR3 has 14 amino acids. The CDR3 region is CASSDSGSTDTQYF.

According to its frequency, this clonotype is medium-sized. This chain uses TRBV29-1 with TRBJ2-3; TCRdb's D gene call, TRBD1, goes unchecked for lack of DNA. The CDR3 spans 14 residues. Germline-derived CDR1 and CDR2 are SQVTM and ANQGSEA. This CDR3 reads CSEYSLDSADTQYF.

CDR3 residues: CASSFGFLTGVLEKTQYF. The chain joins TRBV28 to TRBJ2-5; TCRdb indicates TRBD1, and absent DNA this call remains unverified. This CDR3 has 18 residues. CDR1 MDHEN and CDR2 SYDVKM come from the germline V gene.

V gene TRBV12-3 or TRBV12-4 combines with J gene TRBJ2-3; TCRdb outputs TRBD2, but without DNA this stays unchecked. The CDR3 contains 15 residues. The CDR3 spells CASSLAWTRGDTQYF.

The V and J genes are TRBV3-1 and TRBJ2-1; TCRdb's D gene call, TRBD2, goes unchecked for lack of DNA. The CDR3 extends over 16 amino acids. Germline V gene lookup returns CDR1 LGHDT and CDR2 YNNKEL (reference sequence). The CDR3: CASSPRTSGSYNEQFF.

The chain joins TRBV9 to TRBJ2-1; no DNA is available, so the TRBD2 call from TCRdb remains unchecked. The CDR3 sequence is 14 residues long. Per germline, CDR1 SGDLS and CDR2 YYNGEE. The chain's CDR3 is CASSVAGSGYEQFF.

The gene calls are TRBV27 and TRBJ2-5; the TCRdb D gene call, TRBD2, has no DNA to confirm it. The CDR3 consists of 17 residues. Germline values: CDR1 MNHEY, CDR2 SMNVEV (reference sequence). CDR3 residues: CASSTRLDPSLAETQYF.

CDR3 sequence: CASSYGTPDEQYF. This chain joins TRBV12-3 or TRBV12-4 and TRBJ2-7. The CDR3 has 13 residues.

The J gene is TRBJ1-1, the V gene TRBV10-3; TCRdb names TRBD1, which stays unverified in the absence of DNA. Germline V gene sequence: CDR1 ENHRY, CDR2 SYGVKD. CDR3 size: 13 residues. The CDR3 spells CAISEGSGNEAFF.

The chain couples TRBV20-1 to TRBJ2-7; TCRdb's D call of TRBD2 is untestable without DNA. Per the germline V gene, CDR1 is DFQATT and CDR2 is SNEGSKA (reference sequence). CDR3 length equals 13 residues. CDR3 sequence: CSARDALTYEQYF.

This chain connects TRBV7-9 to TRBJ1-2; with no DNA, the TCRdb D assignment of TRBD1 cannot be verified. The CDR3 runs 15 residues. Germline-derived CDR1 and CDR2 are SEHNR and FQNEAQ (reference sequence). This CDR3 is CASSPTGTVTYGYTF.